The rows below give T cell receptor beta chains drawn from one sample of a study of blood T cell repertoires in COVID-19. Sequenced by immunoSEQ multiplex PCR; TCRdb stores in-frame clones only, minus some. The sample carries tens of thousands of clones, roughly 89% recorded once. The source material was peripheral blood. These receptors all come from a woman older than 75 with acute or convalescent COVID-19. The CDR3 runs from the conserved cysteine through the conserved F or W. D genes are given only for firm matches.

v_call d_call cdr3_length cdr3_aa
TRBV2 TRBD2 14 CASRELAGTETQYF
TRBV18 TRBD1 15 CASSPVTGFDYGYTF
TRBV4-2 - 14 CASSQVGGVETQYF
TRBV15 - 18 CATSRDYAGRINNQPQHF
TRBV30 - 13 CAWSERTHYGYTF
TRBV2 TRBD1 15 CASSPGTGMYNEQFF
TRBV5-6 TRBD2 15 CASSLVYIGGETQYF
TRBV11-2 - 15 CASSLVWAAQETQYF
TRBV10-3 TRBD1 16 CAISSNPGQGNQPQHF
TRBV20-1 - 13 CSASPGLLNEQFF
TRBV5-8 - 13 CASSLGQYTEAFF
TRBV7-6 TRBD2 16 CASSVRLAGGEETQYF
TRBV28 TRBD1 14 CASSLTGGRSPLHF
TRBV14 - 14 CASSRGRGVYGYTF
TRBV5-8 TRBD1 15 CASTWVGTGDLGYTF
TRBV11-2 TRBD2 16 CASSLGLAGVGGELFF
TRBV28 - 16 CASSPQSFGSYNEQFF
TRBV19 TRBD2 15 CASRLLAGGKVEQFF
TRBV28 TRBD2 12 CASSLVAGVKYF
TRBV18 - 14 CASSPDTVEQPQHF
TRBV19 TRBD1 13 CASSPGQAATAFF
TRBV3-1/TRBV3-2 - 16 CASSQLHRRPQETQYF
TRBV6-5 TRBD1 15 CASRTGQGAYYGYTF
TRBV9 - 14 CASSVVVNTGELFF
TRBV2 TRBD2 16 CASSVHPSGSYNEQFF
TRBV24-1 - 14 CATSATGWDQPQHF
TRBV2 TRBD2 15 CASSEEVQRGGEQFF
TRBV6-5 - 14 CASRSTGDIEKLFF
TRBV5-4 - 13 CASSLAQYNEQFF
TRBV5-1 TRBD1 20 CASSLTGTGATPVRNTEAFF
TRBV6-2/TRBV6-3 - 15 CASSFTPGQLNIQYF
TRBV5-5 - 17 CASSPRGQRLAKNIQYF
TRBV18 TRBD1 14 CASSLGQGDHEQYF
TRBV7-2 - 15 CASSLGGAPTGELFF
TRBV5-8 - 15 CASSLGTALGGELFF
TRBV7-8 - 16 CASSPPGTGGDQPQHF
TRBV5-1 TRBD2 15 CASSLAASGEETQYF
TRBV5-1 TRBD2 20 CASSLETSGGIRGSTDTQYF
TRBV9 TRBD1 17 CASSVEAGQGAENEQFF
TRBV5-1 TRBD1 17 CASSVTGGGPNTGELFF
TRBV2 - 14 CASRTNGQGGGYTF
TRBV4-2 - 14 CASSQVAATDTQYF
TRBV5-1 - 14 CASNPPERAYEQYF
TRBV5-1 TRBD1 16 CASSHPVRQGKETQYF